This T cell receptor (beta chain) was sequenced during a study of cytotoxic CD8 clonotypes in ibrutinib-treated CLL. The trim removed 3 bases at V and 4 bases at J, leaving 7 bases unmatched. CDR1 and CDR2 from the germline V gene are SGHRS and YFSETQ. The CDR3 loop spans 15 amino acids. TCR beta library input comprised approximately 1.9 micrograms of genomic DNA from cryopreserved PBMCs. The repertoire was sequenced with immunoSEQ multiplex PCR; TCRdb's copy has only in-frame clones and lacks some. The table includes around 140,000 clones, 70% to 90% detected once. A single count supports this clone. The antigen remains unidentified. General study findings and limits: Among the clonotypes, public ones were uncommon and contracted or held stable on treatment.

The receptor's source is a human donor with chronic lymphocytic leukemia. V gene TRBV5-1 combines with J gene TRBJ1-2; TRBD1 matches at 9 bases. Sequences were derived from PBMCs, sampled after 24 months of ibrutinib treatment. The CDR3 nucleotides read TGCGCCAGCAGCTCCCGGGACAGGGCGTTCTATGGCTACACCTTC. As protein: CASSSRDRAFYGYTF.